In this sample, the clone carrying this T cell receptor beta chain turned up many times. This sample was taken from a study of T cells in Graves' hyperthyroidism and ophthalmopathy. RNA transcripts were the template for amplifying TCR beta CDR3 regions. The TCR CDR3 was amplified in a first-round RT-PCR using the HTBI primer set. TCRdb processed the multiplex PCR reads anew with MiXCR; each CDR3 protein has one entry. Among 280,000 or so distinct CDR3 sequences, 12% to 15% were seen once, and the ten largest hold over 30%. CDR1 LGHDT and CDR2 YNNKEL come from the germline V gene (reference sequence). The CDR3 extends over 14 amino acids. V dropped 0 bases and J dropped 1 base, with 6 bases sitting between them.

This sequence joins TRBV3-1 and TRBJ1-1; no clear D. The clonotype comes from a woman in her 50s with Graves' hyperthyroidism that later progressed to Graves' ophthalmopathy. The specimen sequenced was blood. The CDR3 DNA sequence: TGTGCCAGCAGCCAAGAAGTCAGGAACACTGAAGCTTTCTTT. Its translation: CASSQEVRNTEAFF.